The 20 T cell receptor beta chains listed next were all sequenced from one sample in a study of identical twins. Each CDR3 protein gets one entry after TCRdb re-called the 5' RACE reads with MiXCR. The repertoire consists of some 730,000 distinct CDR3 sequences, with around a sixth occurring once and the leading ten covering roughly 13%. The sample also formed part of further work on T cells expressing NK-cell markers.

The sequencing sample was made of PBMCs. The receptor set was obtained from a woman aged 18-35 years in good health.

The V call is TRBV30, the J call TRBJ2-1; D call uncertain. The V gene lost 3 bases and the J gene lost 7 bases, with 19 bases spanning the gap. This CDR3 comprises 15 residues. Germline V lookup: CDR1 GTSNPN, CDR2 SVGIG (reference sequence). The CDR3 sequence is CAWRTLGALRNEQFF. CDR3 DNA sequence: TGTGCCTGGAGGACCCTAGGAGCCCTAAGGAATGAGCAGTTCTTC.

The CDR3 DNA is TGCGCCAGCAGGCAATTAGGGACATTTGGGAATGAGCAGTTCTTC. It translates to CASRQLGTFGNEQFF. The rearrangement joins TRBV5-1 to TRBJ2-1, with D perhaps matching TRBD1 (6 bases). The CDR3 is made up of 15 amino acids. The germline CDR1 and CDR2 sequences are SGHRS and YFSETQ. The V and J ends lost 5 bases and 7 bases respectively, with 19 bases between them.

The rearrangement uses TRBV15 and TRBJ2-1, with D possibly TRBD1 on 6 matching bases. V was clipped by 1 base and J by 10 bases, with 17 bases between them. The CDR3 consists of 15 residues. From germline, CDR1 is LNHNV and CDR2 YYDKDF (reference sequence). The CDR3 DNA reads as TGTGCCACCAGCAGAGTCGAGATGACAGGACGAGAGCAGTTCTTC. Amino acid sequence: CATSRVEMTGREQFF.

This sequence joins TRBV9 and TRBJ2-1; 8 bases align to TRBD2. CDR1 and CDR2 (germline): SGDLS, YYNGEE. V dropped 4 bases and J dropped 4; count of bases not matched to a gene: 10. The CDR3 loop spans 16 amino acids. The CDR3 loop reads CASSFTGTREYNEQFF. The CDR3 bases are TGTGCCAGCAGCTTCACCGGGACTAGGGAATACAATGAGCAGTTCTTC.

This clonotype showed up many times. This rearrangement joins TRBV20-1 to TRBJ1-5; D gene unclear. The germline V and J ends were trimmed by 1 base and 4 bases, with 11 bases remaining between them. The CDR3 runs to 14 residues. The germline V gene has CDR1 DFQATT and CDR2 SNEGSKA (reference sequence). The chain's CDR3 is CSARAPSGNQPQHF. The CDR3 DNA reads TGCAGTGCTAGAGCCCCTTCCGGGAATCAGCCCCAGCATTTT.

This clonotype was recorded at least ten times. This rearrangement joins TRBV7-9 to TRBJ2-7; tentatively, D is TRBD2 (5 bases). The CDR3 totals 12 residues. The germline V gene has CDR1 SEHNR and CDR2 FQNEAQ (reference sequence). V was trimmed by 2 bases and J by 5 bases, leaving 7 bases between them. The CDR3 sequence: CASSLFGDEQYF. The DNA of the CDR3 is TGTGCCAGCAGCTTATTCGGGGACGAGCAGTACTTC.

This clonotype was seen ten or more times. The V call is TRBV10-3, the J call TRBJ2-1; D is perhaps TRBD1 (5 bases). Germline CDR1 is ENHRY and CDR2 is SYGVKD. CDR3 length: 14 residues. Between the trimmed V and J ends, which lost 4 bases and 4 bases, there was a span of 11 bases. Here the CDR3 DNA reads TGTGCCATCAGTGGGGGCCTCGGATACAATGAGCAGTTCTTC. Its translation is CAISGGLGYNEQFF.

This clonotype has only a few counts. The V gene is TRBV12-3 or TRBV12-4, the J gene TRBJ1-1; D is uncertain. Trimming removed 3 bases from V and 6 bases from J, with 8 bases in between. This CDR3 contains 12 residues. CDR3: CASSFRGSEAFF. CDR3 bases: TGTGCCAGCAGTTTTAGAGGGTCTGAAGCTTTCTTT.

The chain links TRBV20-1 to TRBJ1-2, with D possibly being TRBD1 (5 bases). Germline CDR1 and CDR2: DFQATT and SNEGSKA (reference sequence). Trimming pared 6 bases from V and 3 bases from J, leaving 11 bases between. The CDR3 covers 12 residues. The CDR3 sequence: CSAQRGDYGYTF. CDR3 nucleotide sequence: TGCAGTGCACAGAGGGGCGACTATGGCTACACCTTC.

This clonotype was counted at least ten times. The chain couples TRBV6-5 to TRBJ2-1, with a tentative D call TRBD1 (6 bases). V was cut by 1 base and J by 5 bases, with 6 bases left in between. The CDR3 has 13 amino acids. Germline V gives CDR1 MNHEY, CDR2 SVGAGI. The CDR3 loop is CASSYWDNNEQFF. Here the CDR3 DNA reads TGTGCCAGCAGTTACTGGGACAACAATGAGCAGTTCTTC.

This clonotype was seen more than once but under ten times. The V gene is TRBV7-8, the J gene TRBJ2-3, with D uncertain. CDR3 length: 14 residues. Trimming shortened V by 2 bases and J by 9 bases, and 15 bases separated the two germline ends. Germline V gene sequence: CDR1 SGHVS, CDR2 FQNEAQ. The CDR3 DNA sequence: TGTGCCAGCAGCTTACCTTCACGGGTGGCGACGCAGTATTTT. Its translation: CASSLPSRVATQYF.

J is TRBJ2-6 and V is TRBV10-3; unclear D gene. Trimming took 4 bases from V and 2 from J, leaving 6 bases between them. The V gene's germline CDR1 is ENHRY and CDR2 SYGVKD. The CDR3 covers 14 residues. The CDR3 sequence is CAISAGAGANVLTF. CDR3 bases: TGTGCCATCAGTGCTGGGGCTGGGGCCAACGTCCTGACTTTC.

The chain has TRBV20-1 and TRBJ1-2, with 10 bases aligning to TRBD1. CDR3 length: 13 amino acids. Germline V gene data show CDR1 as DFQATT and CDR2 as SNEGSKA (reference sequence). The V segment lost 6 bases and the J segment 4 bases; nucleotides outside the gene matches: 5. The CDR3 sequence is CSAGDRGVYGYTF. For the CDR3, the DNA is TGCAGTGCCGGGGACAGGGGTGTCTATGGCTACACCTTC.

This clonotype has a count of ten or more. J is TRBJ1-1 and V is TRBV5-1, with D maybe TRBD1 (6 bases). Germline V gene sequence: CDR1 SGHRS, CDR2 YFSETQ. CDR3 length equals 13 residues. V was shortened by 5 bases and J by 0 bases, with 8 bases between the two germline ends. The CDR3 DNA reads TGCGCCAGCAGTAGGGGGATGAACACTGAAGCTTTCTTT. The encoded protein is CASSRGMNTEAFF.

This clonotype was seen a few times. The V call is TRBV9, the J call TRBJ2-5, with D hard to call. Deletions cut 4 bases from V and 0 bases from J, with 10 bases between. The CDR3 spans 14 residues. Looked up from germline, CDR1 is SGDLS and CDR2 is YYNGEE. The CDR3 nucleotides read TGTGCCAGCAGCTCCAAGGCCTACCAAGAGACCCAGTACTTC. This sequence encodes CASSSKAYQETQYF.

The chain links TRBV14 to TRBJ2-1; unclear D gene. This CDR3 is built from 17 residues. With 9 bases removed from V and 1 base from J, the gap between germline ends came to 22 bases. Germline loops: CDR1 SGHDN, CDR2 FVKESK. The CDR3 region is CASTKKETIGSYNEQFF. The CDR3 region has the DNA TGTGCCAGTACCAAAAAGGAGACAATTGGGTCCTACAATGAGCAGTTCTTC.

The V gene is TRBV19, the J gene TRBJ2-7; 7 bases agree with TRBD1. The CDR3 has 16 residues. The ends lost 5 bases at V and 5 bases at J; junction bases unmatched: 15. Germline lookup yields CDR1 LNHDA and CDR2 SQIVND (reference sequence). CDR3 sequence (DNA): TGTGCCAGTAGTGCCGGGACAGAATCCACCCTCCACGAGCAGTACTTC. Residues: CASSAGTESTLHEQYF.

This clonotype was observed a handful of times. The chain combines TRBV20-1 with TRBJ2-1; 8 bases line up with TRBD2. Germline V gene lookup returns CDR1 DFQATT and CDR2 SNEGSKA (reference sequence). J lost 4 bases, V lost 3 bases, and 5 bases had no gene match. The CDR3 runs 14 residues. This CDR3 is CSASMAGGYNEQFF. DNA of the CDR3: TGCAGTGCTAGTATGGCGGGGGGTTACAATGAGCAGTTCTTC.

The V gene is TRBV7-9, the J gene TRBJ2-2; 8 nucleotides match TRBD1. This CDR3 comprises 16 residues. The ends lost 4 bases at V and 3 bases at J; junction bases unmatched: 7. Germline V gene data show CDR1 as SEHNR and CDR2 as FQNEAQ (reference sequence). CDR3 sequence: CASSSTGVEDTGELFF. In nucleotides, the CDR3 is TGTGCCAGCAGCTCGACAGGGGTGGAGGACACCGGGGAGCTGTTTTTT.

This chain connects TRBV7-9 to TRBJ2-7; 7 nucleotides match TRBD1. This CDR3 has 15 residues. V was pared by 5 bases and J by 4 bases, with 11 bases of the junction left unmatched. The germline V gene has CDR1 SEHNR and CDR2 FQNEAQ (reference sequence). Here the CDR3 DNA reads TGTGCCAGCAGCCCACAGACAGGGTTATTTTACGAGCAGTACTTC. This encodes CASSPQTGLFYEQYF.